The clone carrying this TCR beta chain occurred a few times. Its target is not known. With V trimmed by 0 bases and J by 9 bases, 4 bases remained unmatched. CDR1 and CDR2 from the germline V gene are MNHEY and SMNVEV (reference sequence). The CDR3 sequence is 15 residues long. Here immunoSEQ multiplex PCR was the method, and the copy in TCRdb shows in-frame clones only, minus some. The sample records some 6,500 clones, roughly 68% being singletons. The data originate from a study of CD8 T cell repertoires and HIV-1 epitope variants. The genes are TRBV27 and TRBJ1-6; 8 positions agree with TRBD1. This receptor was obtained from a male donor with HIV. Sequencing was performed on cultured CD8+ T cells derived from PBMCs. The CDR3 coding sequence is TGTGCCAGCAGTTTATCGGCAGGGGGCCCTTCACCCCTCCACTTT. It encodes CASSLSAGGPSPLHF.